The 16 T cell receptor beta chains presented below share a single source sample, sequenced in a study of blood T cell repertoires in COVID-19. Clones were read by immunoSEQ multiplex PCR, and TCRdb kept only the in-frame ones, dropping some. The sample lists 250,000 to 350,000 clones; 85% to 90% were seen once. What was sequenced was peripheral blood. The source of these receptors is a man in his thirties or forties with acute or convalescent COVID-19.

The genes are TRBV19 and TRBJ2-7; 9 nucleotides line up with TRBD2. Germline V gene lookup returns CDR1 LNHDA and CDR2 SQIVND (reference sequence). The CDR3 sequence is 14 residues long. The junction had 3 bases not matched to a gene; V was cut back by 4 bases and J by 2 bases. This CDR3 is CASSRAGGPYEQYF. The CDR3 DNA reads TGTGCCAGTAGTAGGGCGGGAGGGCCCTACGAGCAGTACTTC. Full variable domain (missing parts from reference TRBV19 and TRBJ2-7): DGGITQSPKYLFRKEGQNVTLSCEQNLNHDAMYWYRQDPGQGLRLIYYSQIVNDFQKGDIAEGYSVSREKKESFPLTVTSAQKNPTAFYLCASSRAGGPYEQYFGPGTRLTVT.

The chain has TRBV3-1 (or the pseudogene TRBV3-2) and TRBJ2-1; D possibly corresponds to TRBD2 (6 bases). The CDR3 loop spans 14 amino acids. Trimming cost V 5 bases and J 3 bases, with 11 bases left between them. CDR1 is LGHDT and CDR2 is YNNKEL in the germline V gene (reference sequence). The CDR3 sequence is CASSLTSGYNEQFF. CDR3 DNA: TGTGCCAGCAGCTTGACTAGTGGCTACAATGAGCAGTTCTTC.

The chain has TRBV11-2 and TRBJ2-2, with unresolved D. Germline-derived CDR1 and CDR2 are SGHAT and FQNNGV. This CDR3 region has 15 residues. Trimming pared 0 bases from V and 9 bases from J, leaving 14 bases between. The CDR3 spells CASSLDTELGRELFF. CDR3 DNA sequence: TGTGCCAGCAGCTTAGATACAGAGTTAGGTCGGGAGCTGTTTTTT.

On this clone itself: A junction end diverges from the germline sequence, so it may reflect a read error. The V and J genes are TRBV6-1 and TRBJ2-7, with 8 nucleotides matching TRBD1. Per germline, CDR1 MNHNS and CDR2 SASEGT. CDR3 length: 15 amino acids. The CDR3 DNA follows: TGTGCCAGCAGAGAAGGACAGGGCAGACTCTACGAGCAGTACTTC. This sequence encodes CASREGQGRLYEQYF.

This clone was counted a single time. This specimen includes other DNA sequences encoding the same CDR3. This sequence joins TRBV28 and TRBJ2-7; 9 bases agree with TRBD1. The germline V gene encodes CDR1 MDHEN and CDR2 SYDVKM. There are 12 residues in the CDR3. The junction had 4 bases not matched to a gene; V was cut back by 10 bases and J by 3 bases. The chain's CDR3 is CATRTGDYEQYF. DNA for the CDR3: TGTGCCACTAGGACAGGGGACTACGAGCAGTACTTC. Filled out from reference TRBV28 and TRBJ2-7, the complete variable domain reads DVKVTQSSRYLVKRTGEKVFLECVQDMDHENMFWYRQDPGLGLRLIYFSYDVKMKEKGDIPEGYSVSREKKERFSLILESASTNQTSMYLCATRTGDYEQYFGPGTRLTVT.

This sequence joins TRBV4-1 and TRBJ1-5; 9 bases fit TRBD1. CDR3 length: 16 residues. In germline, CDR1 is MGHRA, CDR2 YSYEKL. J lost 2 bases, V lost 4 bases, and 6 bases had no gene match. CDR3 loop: CASSLRDRERNQPQHF. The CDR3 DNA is TGCGCCAGCAGCCTCCGGGACAGGGAACGCAATCAGCCCCAGCATTTT.

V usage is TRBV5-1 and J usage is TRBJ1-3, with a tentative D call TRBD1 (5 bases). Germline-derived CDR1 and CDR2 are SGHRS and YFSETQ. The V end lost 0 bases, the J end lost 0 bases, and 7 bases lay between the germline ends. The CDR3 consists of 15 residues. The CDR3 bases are TGCGCCAGCAGCTTGGCGGGGGTCTCTGGAAACACCATATATTTT. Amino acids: CASSLAGVSGNTIYF.

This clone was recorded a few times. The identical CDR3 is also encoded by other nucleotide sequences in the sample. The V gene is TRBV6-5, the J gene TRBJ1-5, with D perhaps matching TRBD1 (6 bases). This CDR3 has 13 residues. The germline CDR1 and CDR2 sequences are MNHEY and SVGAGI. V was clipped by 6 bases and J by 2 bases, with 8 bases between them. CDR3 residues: CASRGGRNQPQHF. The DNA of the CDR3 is TGTGCCAGCAGGGGGGGGCGCAATCAGCCCCAGCATTTT.

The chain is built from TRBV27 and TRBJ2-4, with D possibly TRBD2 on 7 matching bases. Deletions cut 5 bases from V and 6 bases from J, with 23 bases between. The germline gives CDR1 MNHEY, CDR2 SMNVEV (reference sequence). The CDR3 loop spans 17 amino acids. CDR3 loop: CASSTEGGRVSRNIQYF. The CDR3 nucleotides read TGTGCCAGCAGTACCGAGGGGGGGCGGGTGAGTCGAAACATTCAGTACTTC.

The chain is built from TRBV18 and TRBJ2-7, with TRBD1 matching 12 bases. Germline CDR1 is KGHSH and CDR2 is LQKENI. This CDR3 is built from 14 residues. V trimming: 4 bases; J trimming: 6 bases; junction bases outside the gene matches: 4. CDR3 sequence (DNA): TGTGCCAGCTCACAAGGGACAGGGGGCGGCGAGCAGTACTTC. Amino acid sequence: CASSQGTGGGEQYF.

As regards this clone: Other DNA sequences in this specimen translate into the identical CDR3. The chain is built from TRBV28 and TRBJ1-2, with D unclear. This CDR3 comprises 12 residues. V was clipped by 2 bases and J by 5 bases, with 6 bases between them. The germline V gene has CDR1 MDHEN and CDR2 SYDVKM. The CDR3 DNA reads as TGTGCCAGCAGTTTAAGAGGGTATGGCTACACCTTC. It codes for CASSLRGYGYTF.

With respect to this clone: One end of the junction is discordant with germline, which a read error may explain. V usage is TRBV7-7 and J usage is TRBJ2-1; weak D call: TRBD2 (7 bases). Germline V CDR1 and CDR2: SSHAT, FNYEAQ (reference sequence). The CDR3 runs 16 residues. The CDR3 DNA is TGTGCTAGCAGCTTAGGGGGGACTAAGCGGGGCGGTGAGCAGTTCTTC. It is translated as CASSLGGTKRGGEQFF.

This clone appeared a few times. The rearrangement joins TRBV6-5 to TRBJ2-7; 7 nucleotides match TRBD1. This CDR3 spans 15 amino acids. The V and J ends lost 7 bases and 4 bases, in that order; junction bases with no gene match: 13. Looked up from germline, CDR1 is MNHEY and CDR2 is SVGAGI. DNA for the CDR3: TGTGCCAGCATGAAGAGGGAAACAGGGGATTACGAGCAGTACTTC. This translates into CASMKRETGDYEQYF.

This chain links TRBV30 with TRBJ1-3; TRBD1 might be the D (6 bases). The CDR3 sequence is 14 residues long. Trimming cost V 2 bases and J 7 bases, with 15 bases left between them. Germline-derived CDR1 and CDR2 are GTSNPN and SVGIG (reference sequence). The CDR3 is CAWSNRVGWNTIYF. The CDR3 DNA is TGTGCCTGGAGTAACAGGGTCGGTTGGAACACCATATATTTT. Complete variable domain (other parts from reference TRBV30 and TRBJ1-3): SQTIHQWPATLVQPVGSPLSLECTVEGTSNPNLYWYRQAAGRGLQLLFYSVGIGQISSEVPQNLSASRPQDRQFILSSKKLLLSDSGFYLCAWSNRVGWNTIYFGEGSWLTVV.

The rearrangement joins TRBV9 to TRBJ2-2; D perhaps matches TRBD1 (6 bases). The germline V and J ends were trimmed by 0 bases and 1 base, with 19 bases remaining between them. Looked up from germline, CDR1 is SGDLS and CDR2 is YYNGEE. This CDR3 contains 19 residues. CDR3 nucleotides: TGTGCCAGCAGCGTAGTAGGGACCAAGACAGGCAAGAACACCGGGGAGCTGTTTTTT. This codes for CASSVVGTKTGKNTGELFF.

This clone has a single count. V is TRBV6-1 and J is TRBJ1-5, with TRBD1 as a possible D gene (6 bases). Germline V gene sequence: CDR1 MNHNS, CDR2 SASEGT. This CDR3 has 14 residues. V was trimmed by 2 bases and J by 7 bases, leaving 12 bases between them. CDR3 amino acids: CASSELQGRQPQHF. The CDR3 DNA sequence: TGTGCCAGCAGTGAATTACAGGGAAGACAGCCCCAGCATTTT.